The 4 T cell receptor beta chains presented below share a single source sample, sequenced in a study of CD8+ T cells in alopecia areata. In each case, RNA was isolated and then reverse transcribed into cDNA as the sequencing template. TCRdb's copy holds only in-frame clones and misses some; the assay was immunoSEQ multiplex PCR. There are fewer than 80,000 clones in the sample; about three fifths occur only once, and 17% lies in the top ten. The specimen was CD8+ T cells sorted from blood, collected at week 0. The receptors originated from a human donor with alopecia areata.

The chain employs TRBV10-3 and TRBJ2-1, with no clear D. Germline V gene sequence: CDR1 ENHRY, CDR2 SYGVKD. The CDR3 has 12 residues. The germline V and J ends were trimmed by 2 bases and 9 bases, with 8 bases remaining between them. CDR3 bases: TGTGCCATCAGTGAGCCGACACGTGAGCAGTTCTTC. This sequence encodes CAISEPTREQFF.

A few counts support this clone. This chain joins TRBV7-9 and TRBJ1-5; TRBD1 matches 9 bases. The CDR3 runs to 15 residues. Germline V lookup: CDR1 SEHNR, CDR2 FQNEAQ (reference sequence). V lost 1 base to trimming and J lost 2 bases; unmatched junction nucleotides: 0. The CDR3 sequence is CASSLGTGGNQPQHF. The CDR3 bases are TGTGCCAGCAGCTTAGGGACAGGGGGCAATCAGCCCCAGCATTTT. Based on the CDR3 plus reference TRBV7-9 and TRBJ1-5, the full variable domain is DTGVSQNPRHKITKRGQNVTFRCDPISEHNRLYWYRQTLGQGPEFLTYFQNEAQLEKSRLLSDRFSAERPKGSFSTLEIQRTEQGDSAMYLCASSLGTGGNQPQHFGDGTRLSIL.

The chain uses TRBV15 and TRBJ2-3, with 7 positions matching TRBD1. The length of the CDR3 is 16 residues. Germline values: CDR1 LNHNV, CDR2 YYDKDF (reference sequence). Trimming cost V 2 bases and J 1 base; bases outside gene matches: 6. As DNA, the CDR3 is TGTGCCACCAGCAGAACAAGACAGGGTGGCACAGATACGCAGTATTTT. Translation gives CATSRTRQGGTDTQYF.

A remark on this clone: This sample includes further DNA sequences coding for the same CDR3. DNA of the CDR3: TGTGCCTGGAGTGTAAGCAACTATGGCTACACCTTC. The encoded protein is CAWSVSNYGYTF. The gene calls are TRBV30 and TRBJ1-2; no reliable D call. Trimming removed 0 bases at V and 2 bases at J, with 4 bases between. This CDR3 comprises 12 residues. Germline CDR1 and CDR2: GTSNPN and SVGIG (reference sequence).